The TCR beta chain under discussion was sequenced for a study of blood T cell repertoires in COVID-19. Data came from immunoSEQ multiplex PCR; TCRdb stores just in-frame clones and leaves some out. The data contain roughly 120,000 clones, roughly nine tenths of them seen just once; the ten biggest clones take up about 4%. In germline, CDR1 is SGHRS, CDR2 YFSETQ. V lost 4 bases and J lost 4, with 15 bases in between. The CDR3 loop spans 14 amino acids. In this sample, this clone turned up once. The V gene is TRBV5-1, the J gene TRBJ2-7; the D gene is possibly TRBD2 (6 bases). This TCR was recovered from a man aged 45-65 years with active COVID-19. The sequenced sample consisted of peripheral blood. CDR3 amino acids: CASSPSPGTYEQYF. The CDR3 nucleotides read TGCGCCAGCAGCCCGAGCCCCGGGACTTACGAGCAGTACTTC.